A single sample is the source of the 8 T cell receptor beta chains below, sequenced in a study of blood T cell repertoires in COVID-19. This table comes from immunoSEQ multiplex PCR, and its TCRdb copy is limited to in-frame clones, with some not included. The sample yields 350,000 to 400,000 clones, approximately 90% seen once. Material for sequencing was PBMCs or T cells enriched from blood (not recorded which). The source is a woman aged 35 to 49 who had been exposed to COVID-19.

V and J are TRBV2 and TRBJ2-4, with TRBD2 as a possible D gene (5 bases). Between the trimmed V and J ends, which lost 5 bases and 1 base, there was a span of 12 bases. The CDR3 is 15 residues long. Germline values: CDR1 SNHLY, CDR2 FYNNEI. This chain's CDR3 is CASSSLREAKNIQYF. CDR3 in DNA: TGTGCCAGCAGTTCTTTAAGGGAGGCCAAAAACATTCAGTACTTC.

This chain uses TRBV2 with TRBJ1-1; no reliable D call. The CDR3 runs to 14 residues. V was cut by 7 bases and J by 0 bases, with 12 bases left in between. The germline V gene encodes CDR1 SNHLY and CDR2 FYNNEI. CDR3 loop: CASNGLRLNTEAFF. In DNA form, the CDR3 reads TGTGCCAGCAATGGCCTCCGATTGAACACTGAAGCTTTCTTT.

This chain connects TRBV30 to TRBJ1-2; a possible D gene is TRBD1 (5 bases). CDR1 is GTSNPN and CDR2 is SVGIG in the germline V gene (reference sequence). The CDR3 contains 14 residues. V was trimmed by 2 bases and J by 3 bases, leaving 13 bases between them. Here the CDR3 reads CAWSKGHPDYGYTF. The CDR3 bases are TGTGCCTGGAGTAAAGGACATCCCGACTATGGCTACACCTTC.

The chain joins TRBV18 to TRBJ2-1; a possible D gene is TRBD2 (6 bases). Germline CDR1 and CDR2: KGHSH and LQKENI. CDR3 length: 14 residues. The V end lost 6 bases, the J end lost 7 bases, and 16 bases lay between the germline ends. Here the CDR3 reads CASSPGDRPNEQFF. The CDR3 DNA follows: TGTGCCAGCTCCCCGGGGGACCGACCAAATGAGCAGTTCTTC.

The chain uses TRBV14 and TRBJ2-5; D might be TRBD2 (6 bases). Germline values: CDR1 SGHDN, CDR2 FVKESK. V lost 4 bases and J lost 2, with 14 bases in between. There are 15 residues in the CDR3. CDR3 coding DNA: TGTGCCAGCAGCCCGGGGGTAGCGCGGCAAGAGACCCAGTACTTC. Protein: CASSPGVARQETQYF.

This clone came up a few times. The DNA for the CDR3 is TGCAGTGCTAGTAGCGGGGGGGCTGAAGCTTTCTTT. Translated: CSASSGGAEAFF. The chain joins TRBV20-1 to TRBJ1-1; maybe TRBD1 (5 bases). V shed 3 bases and J shed 6 bases, with 11 bases lying between them. Germline V lookup: CDR1 DFQATT, CDR2 SNEGSKA (reference sequence). The CDR3 is 12 amino acids.

Here the CDR3 reads CSVGVGSGGEQYF. DNA of the CDR3: TGCAGCGTTGGGGTCGGGTCAGGGGGGGAGCAGTACTTC. The chain recombines TRBV29-1 with TRBJ2-7, with D maybe TRBD1 (7 bases). CDR3 length: 13 residues. CDR1 SQVTM and CDR2 ANQGSEA come from the germline V gene. V lost 4 bases to trimming and J lost 7 bases, with 17 bases between them.

This clone has a single count. The chain joins TRBV19 to TRBJ1-6; 10 bases are a match to TRBD1. The CDR3 consists of 16 residues. The ends lost 6 bases at V and 4 bases at J; junction bases unmatched: 6. Germline V gives CDR1 LNHDA, CDR2 SQIVND (reference sequence). Written as DNA, the CDR3 is TGTGCCAGTAGAGATGGGACAGGGGCTTATAATTCACCCCTCCACTTT. Encoded protein: CASRDGTGAYNSPLHF. Full variable domain (rest looked up from reference TRBV19 and TRBJ1-6): DGGITQSPKYLFRKEGQNVTLSCEQNLNHDAMYWYRQDPGQGLRLIYYSQIVNDFQKGDIAEGYSVSREKKESFPLTVTSAQKNPTAFYLCASRDGTGAYNSPLHFGNGTRLTVT.